This TCR beta chain was documented in a study of blood T cell repertoires in COVID-19. Study background: The origin of the acute and convalescent COVID-19 samples was the United States, Italy and Spain.

Losses at the gene ends were 4 bases for V and 7 bases for J; bases not matched to a gene: 9. The CDR3 totals 13 residues. From germline, CDR1 is GTSNPN and CDR2 SVGIG (reference sequence). The repertoire was sequenced with immunoSEQ multiplex PCR; TCRdb's copy has only in-frame clones and lacks some. The data show some 120,000 clones, more than 60% seen once. The sequenced sample was peripheral blood. The receptor's source is a woman aged 70-85 years with acute or convalescent COVID-19. The chain couples TRBV30 to TRBJ1-2, with 7 nucleotides matching TRBD1. The CDR3 coding sequence is TGTGCCTGGAACAGGGGCCATTCGGGTGGCTACACCTTC. This sequence encodes CAWNRGHSGGYTF.